Following are 21 T cell receptor beta chains from one sample sequenced in a study of blood T cell repertoires in COVID-19. Assay used: immunoSEQ multiplex PCR; TCRdb lists only in-frame clones, some missing. This sample yields 350,000 to 450,000 clones, of which about 88% are seen a single time; approximately 1.5% belongs to the top ten. The sample taken for sequencing was peripheral blood. These receptors all come from a woman aged 40 to 50 with COVID-19, enrolled during active disease.

The chain recombines TRBV9 with TRBJ1-1; possibly TRBD1 for D (5 bases). Per germline, CDR1 SGDLS and CDR2 YYNGEE. This CDR3 spans 13 amino acids. Trimming stripped 0 bases from V and 4 bases from J, with 7 bases between. CDR3 protein: CASSVGQGTEAFF. The CDR3 coding sequence is TGTGCCAGCAGCGTAGGGCAGGGCACTGAAGCTTTCTTT. The full variable domain, rest sourced from reference TRBV9 and TRBJ1-1, is DSGVTQTPKHLITATGQRVTLRCSPRSGDLSVYWYQQSLDQGLQFLIQYYNGEERAKGNILERFSAQQFPDLHSELNLSSLELGDSALYFCASSVGQGTEAFFGQGTRLTVV.

The V call is TRBV9, the J call TRBJ2-3; 10 bases fit TRBD2. Germline V gene lookup returns CDR1 SGDLS and CDR2 YYNGEE. The CDR3 extends over 14 amino acids. Trimming at V came to 3 bases and at J to 3 bases, leaving 1 base not matched to a gene. In nucleotides, the CDR3 is TGTGCCAGCAGCGATAGCGGGAGGACAGATACGCAGTATTTT. It encodes CASSDSGRTDTQYF.

The V gene is TRBV6-5, the J gene TRBJ1-1; maybe TRBD1 (6 bases). From germline, CDR1 is MNHEY and CDR2 SVGAGI. The V gene lost 5 bases and the J gene lost 6 bases, with 16 bases spanning the gap. The CDR3 totals 14 residues. The CDR3 loop is CASSPLAAGAEAFF. CDR3 nucleotides: TGTGCCAGCAGTCCCTTGGCCGCAGGGGCTGAAGCTTTCTTT.

The chain employs TRBV28 and TRBJ1-6; TRBD1 matches 8 bases. This CDR3 spans 15 amino acids. Trimming took 6 bases from V and 7 from J; bases not matched to a gene: 8. Germline V lookup: CDR1 MDHEN, CDR2 SYDVKM. This chain's CDR3 is CASSTPGQGNSPLHF. The CDR3 DNA follows: TGTGCCAGCAGCACCCCCGGACAGGGAAATTCACCCCTCCACTTT.

CDR3 sequence reads: CASSELTIGAYNEQFF. For the CDR3, the DNA is TGTGCCAGCAGTGAACTAACGATCGGAGCCTACAATGAGCAGTTCTTC. J is TRBJ2-1 and V is TRBV6-1; D unresolved. Germline lookup yields CDR1 MNHNS and CDR2 SASEGT. Trimming left V 2 bases short and J 2 bases short, with 13 bases between. The CDR3 totals 16 residues.

The chain recombines TRBV29-1 with TRBJ2-3, with D hard to call. Looked up from germline, CDR1 is SQVTM and CDR2 is ANQGSEA. The length of the CDR3 is 12 residues. V lost 2 bases to trimming and J lost 8 bases, with 11 bases between them. The CDR3 DNA follows: TGCAGCGTTGAAAAGACCCGCGGTACGCAGTATTTT. Translation: CSVEKTRGTQYF.

V and J are TRBV6-5 and TRBJ1-6; 10 bases fit TRBD1. V dropped 8 bases and J dropped 10; count of bases not matched to a gene: 5. The length of the CDR3 is 13 residues. From germline, CDR1 is MNHEY and CDR2 SVGAGI. CDR3 in amino acids: CASVDRGRSPLHF. CDR3 nucleotide sequence: TGTGCCAGCGTAGACAGGGGGCGATCACCCCTCCACTTT.

The chain has TRBV29-1 and TRBJ2-1; D is ambiguous. Trimming stripped 7 bases from V and 9 bases from J, with 16 bases between. The CDR3 covers 12 residues. CDR1 is SQVTM and CDR2 is ANQGSEA in the germline V gene. The CDR3 sequence is CSAGPPSGEQFF. The CDR3 DNA is TGCAGCGCCGGTCCCCCATCAGGTGAGCAGTTCTTC.

J is TRBJ1-2 and V is TRBV2, with TRBD1 identical over 8 bases. Per germline, CDR1 SNHLY and CDR2 FYNNEI. This CDR3 has 14 residues. V shed 6 bases and J 11 bases; nucleotides not matched to a gene: 14. The CDR3 loop reads CASRETGGSAGYTF. The CDR3 coding sequence is TGTGCCAGCAGGGAAACAGGGGGGAGTGCCGGTTACACCTTC.

The chain links TRBV18 to TRBJ1-6; D unresolved. The germline gives CDR1 KGHSH, CDR2 LQKENI. The CDR3 sequence is 14 residues long. The V gene lost 6 bases and the J gene lost 2 bases, with 8 bases spanning the gap. The CDR3 region has the DNA TGTGCCAGCTCCCCTGAGCCCTATAATTCACCCCTCCACTTT. Its translation: CASSPEPYNSPLHF.

The rearrangement links TRBV6-5 to TRBJ2-1; TRBD2 aligns across 7 bases. The V gene's germline CDR1 is MNHEY and CDR2 SVGAGI. CDR3 size: 13 residues. J lost 4 bases, V lost 11 bases, and 8 bases had no gene match. The CDR3 region is CAARGRAYNEQFF. The CDR3 DNA sequence: TGTGCCGCCCGGGGGAGGGCATACAATGAGCAGTTCTTC.

This rearrangement joins TRBV4-1 to TRBJ1-2; D not certain. Germline V CDR1 and CDR2: MGHRA, YSYEKL. The CDR3 loop spans 13 amino acids. V lost 1 base to trimming and J lost 6 bases, with 9 bases between them. The CDR3 region has the DNA TGCGCCAGCAGCCAAGGCGGCGGGAATGGCTACACCTTC. This translates into CASSQGGGNGYTF.

The genes are TRBV7-9 and TRBJ1-1; possible D gene TRBD1, 6 bases. The germline V gene has CDR1 SEHNR and CDR2 FQNEAQ (reference sequence). Trimming left V 5 bases short and J 7 bases short, with 20 bases between. This CDR3 comprises 15 residues. The CDR3 is CASSPRQGRLIEAFF. DNA for the CDR3: TGTGCCAGCAGCCCAAGGCAGGGGCGCTTGATTGAAGCTTTCTTT.

The chain carries TRBV9 and TRBJ2-2; D is uncertain. V gave up 6 bases and J gave up 3 bases, with 6 bases separating them. The CDR3 has 12 amino acids. Germline CDR1 is SGDLS and CDR2 is YYNGEE. The DNA of the CDR3 is TGTGCCAGCATTTCGGACACCGGGGAGCTGTTTTTT. Amino acids: CASISDTGELFF.

The rearrangement links TRBV27 to TRBJ1-6; TRBD1 is a possible D gene (6 bases). Germline CDR1 MNHEY, CDR2 SMNVEV (reference sequence). V lost 2 bases, J lost 6 bases, and 14 bases lay in between. CDR3 length: 16 amino acids. The CDR3 here is CASSLGSGAGNSPLHF. The CDR3, as DNA: TGTGCCAGCAGTTTAGGTTCAGGGGCGGGTAATTCACCCCTCCACTTT.

V and J are TRBV2 and TRBJ1-1; possible D gene TRBD1, 6 bases. Germline V CDR1 and CDR2: SNHLY, FYNNEI. With 7 bases removed from V and 4 bases from J, the gap between germline ends came to 13 bases. The CDR3 is 13 amino acids. CDR3 bases: TGTGCCAGCACTACACAGGGATCCACTGAAGCTTTCTTT. It specifies CASTTQGSTEAFF. The variable domain in full, completed from reference TRBV2 and TRBJ1-1, reads EPEVTQTPSHQVTQMGQEVILRCVPISNHLYFYWYRQILGQKVEFLVSFYNNEISEKSEIFDDQFSVERPDGSNFTLKIRSTKLEDSAMYFCASTTQGSTEAFFGQGTRLTVV.

This clone is a singleton in its sample. The gene calls are TRBV4-1 and TRBJ2-5, with 10 bases aligning to TRBD1. Germline values: CDR1 MGHRA, CDR2 YSYEKL. The ends lost 0 bases at V and 2 bases at J; junction bases unmatched: 6. This CDR3 region has 17 residues. The DNA of the CDR3 is TGCGCCAGCAGCCAAGAGGTCTGGGGACAGGGGCAAGAGACCCAGTACTTC. It yields the protein CASSQEVWGQGQETQYF.

This chain links TRBV5-6 with TRBJ1-5; 9 nucleotides match TRBD1. Trimming at V came to 4 bases and at J to 6 bases, leaving 8 bases not matched to a gene. This CDR3 contains 15 residues. Germline V gene lookup returns CDR1 SGHDT and CDR2 YYEEEE. For the CDR3, the DNA is TGTGCCAGCAGCCTTTGGGACAGGGCCGTTCAGCCCCAGCATTTT. Amino acids: CASSLWDRAVQPQHF.

This clone was seen once. The rearrangement joins TRBV10-3 to TRBJ1-5; TRBD1 matches 7 bases. This CDR3 has 15 amino acids. Germline CDR1 ENHRY, CDR2 SYGVKD. The ends lost 6 bases at V and 5 bases at J; junction bases unmatched: 10. The CDR3: CAISPGDSKDQPQHF. As DNA, the CDR3 is TGTGCCATCAGCCCCGGGGACAGTAAGGATCAGCCCCAGCATTTT.

The rearrangement links TRBV18 to TRBJ1-2; D unresolved. CDR1 and CDR2 (germline): KGHSH, LQKENI. CDR3 size: 16 residues. V dropped 3 bases and J dropped 8 bases, with 22 bases sitting between them. CDR3 sequence (DNA): TGTGCCAGCTCACCGATGTCGCAGGCCCCCGAACGGGGCTACACCTTC. It is translated as CASSPMSQAPERGYTF.

This chain uses TRBV5-6 with TRBJ1-1; maybe TRBD1 (5 bases). Trimming left V 2 bases short and J 4 bases short, with 12 bases between. From germline, CDR1 is SGHDT and CDR2 YYEEEE. CDR3 size: 14 residues. The CDR3 region is CASSLDSGATEAFF. The CDR3 nucleotides read TGTGCCAGCAGCTTAGACAGCGGGGCCACTGAAGCTTTCTTT.